This TCR beta chain was captured by sequencing in a study of T cells in severe cutaneous drug reactions. Bulk and single-cell libraries used iRepertoire multiplex PCR with TCR subtype-specific primers. Bulk TCR beta libraries: multiplex PCR with V-, D- and J-region primers. TCRdb reprocessed the multiplex PCR reads, with one entry per CDR3 protein and no DNA. Recorded for this sample: more than 5,500 distinct CDR3 sequences. The donors had carbamazepine-induced Stevens-Johnson syndrome or toxic epidermal necrolysis. Germline CDR1 reads KGHDR; CDR2 reads SFDVKD. The CDR3 loop spans 15 amino acids. The sequenced material came from cells from a skin blister. This clonotype was sampled from a human donor with toxic epidermal necrolysis, a severe cutaneous drug reaction. The V call is TRBV24-1, the J call TRBJ2-1; TCRdb gives TRBD1 as the D gene, but with no DNA this cannot be confirmed. The CDR3 sequence is CATSDLGAGAHEQFF.